This T cell receptor (beta chain) was documented in a study of blood T cell repertoires in COVID-19. Per the original methods: Researchers report that nucleated cell counts were estimated from reference gene primer amplification. Here immunoSEQ multiplex PCR was the method, and the copy in TCRdb shows in-frame clones only, minus some. The V and J calls and clone size were taken over from that table, and D and trimming were inferred from the DNA. Among 200,000 or so clones listed, approximately 91% were seen once. The V gene's germline CDR1 is SNHLY and CDR2 FYNNEI. Unmatched junction bases numbered 3, after V lost 6 bases and J lost 3 bases. The CDR3 covers 13 residues.

The V call is TRBV2, the J call TRBJ2-7; TRBD1 matches 9 bases. The source material was peripheral blood. This TCR derives from a man between 70 and 80 years old with active or convalescent COVID-19. The CDR3 region has the DNA TGTGCCAGCAGGGGACAGGGCCTCTACGAGCAGTACTTC. This translates into CASRGQGLYEQYF.